A selection of T cell receptor beta chains follows, all from one sample in a study of control samples from healthy donors and cancer patients. Clones were sequenced by immunoSEQ multiplex PCR, and TCRdb holds only the in-frame ones, with some missing. The sample holds about 410,000 clones, roughly 90% seen once. Input material: PBMCs. The receptors were sampled from a middle-aged man with head and neck cancer. Both conserved end residues are part of each CDR3. A D gene is named only where the DNA matches it firmly. Expanded clones get a size class; other rows say once, few or many, or leave the size out.

clone_size	d_call	j_call	v_call	cdr3_nt	cdr3_aa
-	-	TRBJ2-3	TRBV3-1/TRBV3-2	TGTGCCAGCAGCCCCAGGGGGAGCGGGGGCCTAATCCGCAGCACAGATACGCAGTATTTT	CASSPRGSGGLIRSTDTQYF
-	-	TRBJ1-1	TRBV25-1	TGTGCCAGCAGTGAATTCTCAGGGATGCGCACTGAAGCTTTCTTT	CASSEFSGMRTEAFF
-	-	TRBJ2-2	TRBV4-1	TGCGCCAGCAGCCAACCGGGGAGAACCGGGGAGCTGTTTTTT	CASSQPGRTGELFF
-	TRBD1	TRBJ1-2	TRBV2	TGTGCCAGCAGGTACCGGGACAGGGATGCGGACACCTTC	CASRYRDRDADTF
-	-	TRBJ2-2	TRBV18	TGTGCCAGCTCACCACCCACCGGGGAGCTGTTTTTT	CASSPPTGELFF
few	-	TRBJ1-2	TRBV28	TGTGCCAGCAAGGGAGGGTGGGGCTACACCTTC	CASKGGWGYTF
-	TRBD2	TRBJ2-1	TRBV7-2	TGTGCCAGCAGCCCCGCCGCGGTAGCGGGGTGGAATGAGCAGTTCTTC	CASSPAAVAGWNEQFF
-	TRBD2	TRBJ2-1	TRBV7-3	TGTGCCAGCAGCTTATCCAGCGGGAGGGCCTACAATGAGCAGTTCTTC	CASSLSSGRAYNEQFF
-	TRBD1	TRBJ1-1	TRBV10-3	TGTGCCAGCCGGGACAGCGGGAACACTGAAGCTTTCTTT	CASRDSGNTEAFF
-	TRBD1	TRBJ1-5	TRBV24-1	TGTGCCACCAGTGACCCGACAGGGGGGAGCAATCAGCCCCAGCATTTT	CATSDPTGGSNQPQHF
-	-	TRBJ2-7	TRBV19	TGTGCCAGTAGTCCGCGGGCCAATTGGGCCCGCGAGCAGTACTTC	CASSPRANWAREQYF
-	-	TRBJ1-5	TRBV27	TGTGCCAGCAGTTTAGGGGCAGGGGATCAGCCCCAGCATTTT	CASSLGAGDQPQHF
-	TRBD2	TRBJ2-3	TRBV10-3	TGTGCCATCAGTTTAGGGACTAGCGGGAGGGACACAGATACGCAGTATTTT	CAISLGTSGRDTDTQYF
many	-	TRBJ1-4	TRBV15	TGTGCCACCCGCGGTAATGAAAAACTGTTTTTT	CATRGNEKLFF
-	-	TRBJ1-1	TRBV7-9	TGTGCCAGCAGCGGGGAGACTGAAGCTTTCTTT	CASSGETEAFF
-	TRBD1	TRBJ1-2	TRBV6-5	TGTGCCAGCAGCCCATATCAACAGGGGAGGAATGGCTACACCTTC	CASSPYQQGRNGYTF
-	TRBD2	TRBJ2-7	TRBV5-4	TGTGCCAGCAGCTTGGCCCGGGGAGGGGTTTACGAGCAGTACTTC	CASSLARGGVYEQYF
-	TRBD2	TRBJ2-3	TRBV6-5	TGTGCCAGCAGTTGGGGAGGGGCGGGGCCCACAGATACGCAGTATTTT	CASSWGGAGPTDTQYF
-	-	TRBJ1-2	TRBV3-1/TRBV3-2	TGTGCCAGCAGCCGCAGCCTCTATGGCTACACCTTC	CASSRSLYGYTF
-	TRBD1	TRBJ2-2	TRBV6-1	TGTGCCAGCAGTGAATTAGTGGGGACAGGGGGTTCCGGGGAGCTGTTTTTT	CASSELVGTGGSGELFF
-	-	TRBJ1-5	TRBV7-2	TGTGCCAGCAGCCCTCAGAGTGCCGACCCCCAGCATTTT	CASSPQSADPQHF
once	TRBD1	TRBJ1-1	TRBV3-1/TRBV3-2	TGTGCCAGCTTTACTTTGGGACAGCAAGCTTTCTTT	CASFTLGQQAFF
-	TRBD1	TRBJ1-6	TRBV5-4	TGTGCCAGCAGCCCTCGGACAGGCGGGGACTATAATTCACCCCTCCACTTT	CASSPRTGGDYNSPLHF
-	TRBD1	TRBJ2-3	TRBV5-1	TGCGCCAGCAGCTTGGTCGGAAGGACAGGGGGGACTAGCACAGATACGCAGTATTTT	CASSLVGRTGGTSTDTQYF
-	TRBD1	TRBJ2-7	TRBV7-9	TGTGCCAGCAGCGCGGGACAGGGTAACTACGAGCAGTACTTC	CASSAGQGNYEQYF
-	-	TRBJ1-5	TRBV7-2	TGTGCCAGCAGCTTAGCGGGACAGCCCCAGCATTTT	CASSLAGQPQHF
-	-	TRBJ1-5	TRBV28	TGTGCCAGCACCCCCGCTGGGGGAAGTGAGCCCCAGCATTTT	CASTPAGGSEPQHF
-	-	TRBJ1-6	TRBV10-3	TGTGCCATCAGTGAGCCTGGCGGGGGGAGCCTCCACTTT	CAISEPGGGSLHF
-	-	TRBJ2-5	TRBV27	TGTGCCAGCAGTTTATGGGCAGGACAAGAGACCCAGTACTTC	CASSLWAGQETQYF
-	TRBD1	TRBJ2-5	TRBV28	TGTGCCAGCAGTCCGGCGACAGGGGTGGAGACCCAGTACTTC	CASSPATGVETQYF
-	-	TRBJ2-6	TRBV2	TGTGCCAGCAGGGACAACCACCCTGGGGCCAACGTCCTGACTTTC	CASRDNHPGANVLTF
-	-	TRBJ1-2	TRBV7-2	TGTGCCAGCAGCTTAACACAGGGTAATGGCTACACCTTC	CASSLTQGNGYTF
-	-	TRBJ1-2	TRBV5-6	TGTGCCAGCAGTTCCACGAACTATGGCTACACCTTC	CASSSTNYGYTF
-	TRBD1	TRBJ1-4	TRBV4-1	TGCGCCAGCAGTCCGGACAGGGGGGGTGAAAAACTGTTTTTT	CASSPDRGGEKLFF
once	-	TRBJ1-1	TRBV19	TGTGCCAGCCTCCTCAGGGGAGAGTACACTGAAGCTTTCTTT	CASLLRGEYTEAFF
-	-	TRBJ2-5	TRBV28	TGTGCCAGCAGTCTCGAACAAGAGACCCAGTACTTC	CASSLEQETQYF
-	TRBD2	TRBJ2-5	TRBV5-1	TGCGCCAGCAGCTGGCCAGCGGGAGTTGAAGAGACCCAGTACTTC	CASSWPAGVEETQYF
-	TRBD1	TRBJ1-5	TRBV28	TGTGCCAGCAGGCACAAAGGGACAGGGGGCCGACAGCCCCAGCATTTT	CASRHKGTGGRQPQHF
-	-	TRBJ2-7	TRBV9	TGTGCCAGCAGCACCGGGGACACTTACGAGCAGTACTTC	CASSTGDTYEQYF
-	-	TRBJ1-1	TRBV11-2	TGTGCCAGCAGCTTGAAAACGTCCACCTTGAACACTGAAGCTTTCTTT	CASSLKTSTLNTEAFF
-	-	TRBJ1-4	TRBV5-6	TGTGCCAGCAGTACGGCCTGGGGGACGGCTAATGAAAAACTGTTTTTT	CASSTAWGTANEKLFF
-	-	TRBJ1-1	TRBV29-1	TGCAGCGTTGCAGGACCCCAAGGCACTGAAGCTTTCTTT	CSVAGPQGTEAFF
-	TRBD1	TRBJ1-6	TRBV4-1	TGCGCCAGCAGCCAAGTGGCTTTGACAGGGGATTCACCCCTCCACTTT	CASSQVALTGDSPLHF
-	-	TRBJ1-1	TRBV19	TGTGCCAGTACTTATCGACAGTTCACTGAAGCTTTCTTT	CASTYRQFTEAFF
-	-	TRBJ2-3	TRBV18	TGTGCCAGCTCACCGGAGGGCACAGATACGCAGTATTTT	CASSPEGTDTQYF
-	-	TRBJ1-1	TRBV5-6	TGTGCCAGCAGCTTGGCAGCCAGGGTGGGGAACACTGAAGCTTTCTTT	CASSLAARVGNTEAFF
-	-	TRBJ2-7	TRBV14	TGTGCCAGCAGCCGCGGAGAGGACCCCCAAGGCTACGAGCAGTACTTC	CASSRGEDPQGYEQYF
-	-	TRBJ2-5	TRBV7-2	TGTGCCAGCAGCTTAGGACTACCCCAAGAGACCCAGTACTTC	CASSLGLPQETQYF